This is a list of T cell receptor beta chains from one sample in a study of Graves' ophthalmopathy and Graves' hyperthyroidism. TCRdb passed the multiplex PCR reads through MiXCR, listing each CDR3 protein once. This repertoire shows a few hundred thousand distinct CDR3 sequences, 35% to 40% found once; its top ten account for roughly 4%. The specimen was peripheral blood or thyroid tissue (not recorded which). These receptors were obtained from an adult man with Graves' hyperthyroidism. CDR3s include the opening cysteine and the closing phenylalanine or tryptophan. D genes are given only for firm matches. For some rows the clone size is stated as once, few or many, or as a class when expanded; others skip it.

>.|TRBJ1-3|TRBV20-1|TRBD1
CSGYRGDTIYF
TGCAGTGGGTACAGGGGGGACACCATATATTTT
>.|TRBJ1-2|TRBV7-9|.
CASSLDGGIGYTF
TGTGCCAGCAGCTTAGATGGGGGCATTGGCTACACCTTC
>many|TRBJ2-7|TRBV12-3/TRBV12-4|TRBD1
CASSWDRPYEQYF
TGTGCCAGCAGTTGGGACAGACCCTACGAGCAGTACTTC
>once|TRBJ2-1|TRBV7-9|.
CASSPEIHNEQFF
TGTGCCAGCAGCCCGGAGATACACAATGAGCAGTTCTTC
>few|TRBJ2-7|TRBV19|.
CASSPWGGTYEQYF
TGTGCCAGTAGCCCCTGGGGGGGCACCTACGAGCAGTACTTC
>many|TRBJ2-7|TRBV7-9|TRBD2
CASSHPTSGGEEAQYF
TGTGCCAGCAGCCACCCGACTAGCGGGGGGGAAGAGGCGCAGTACTTC
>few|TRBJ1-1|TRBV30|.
CAWRQGLDTEAFF
TGTGCCTGGAGACAGGGCTTAGACACTGAAGCTTTCTTT
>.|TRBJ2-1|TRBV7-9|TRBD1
CASSLAGTGAYNEQFF
TGTGCCAGCAGCCTTGCGGGGACAGGGGCCTACAATGAGCAGTTCTTC
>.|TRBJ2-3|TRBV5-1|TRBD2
CASSLASSGAADTQYF
TGCGCCAGCAGCTTGGCCTCTAGCGGGGCGGCAGATACGCAGTATTTT
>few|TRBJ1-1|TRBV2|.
CATRVNTEAFF
TGTGCCACGCGCGTGAACACTGAAGCTTTCTTT
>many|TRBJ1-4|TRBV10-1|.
CASSESLREKLFF
TGCGCCAGCAGTGAGAGTTTGCGGGAAAAACTGTTTTTT
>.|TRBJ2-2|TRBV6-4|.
CASSDVNTGELFF
TGTGCCAGCAGTGACGTGAACACCGGGGAGCTGTTTTTT
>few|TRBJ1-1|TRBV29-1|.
CSAGRRADTEAFF
TGCAGCGCGGGGCGCAGGGCGGACACTGAAGCTTTCTTT
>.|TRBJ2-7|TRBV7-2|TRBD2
CASSPASHGLAGGPLSYEQYF
TGCGCCAGCAGCCCGGCCTCCCACGGACTAGCGGGGGGGCCTCTCTCCTACGAGCAGTACTTC
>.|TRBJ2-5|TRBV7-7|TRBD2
CASPWTSGGALETQYF
TGTGCTAGCCCCTGGACTAGCGGGGGGGCCTTAGAGACCCAGTACTTC
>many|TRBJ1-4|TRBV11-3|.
CASSLRTEKLFF
TGTGCCAGCAGTCTTAGGACTGAAAAACTGTTTTTT
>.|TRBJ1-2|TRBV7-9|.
CASSLGRRVWYTF
TGTGCCAGCAGTTTAGGTAGGCGGGTGTGGTACACCTTC
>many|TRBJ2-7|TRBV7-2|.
CASNDPGLLYEQYF
TGTGCCAGCAATGACCCTGGACTCCTCTACGAGCAGTACTTC
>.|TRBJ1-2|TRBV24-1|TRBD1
CATSDSRTGGANYGYTF
TGTGCCACCAGTGATTCACGGACAGGGGGCGCCAACTATGGCTACACCTTC
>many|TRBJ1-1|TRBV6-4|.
CASSEGPENTEAFF
TGTGCCAGCAGCGAAGGGCCAGAGAACACTGAAGCTTTCTTT
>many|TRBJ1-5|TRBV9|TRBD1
CASGQGGGNQPQHF
TGTGCCAGCGGACAGGGCGGGGGCAATCAGCCCCAGCATTTT
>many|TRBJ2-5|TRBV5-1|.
CASSQQGPQETQYF
TGCGCCAGCAGCCAACAGGGTCCCCAAGAGACCCAGTACTTC
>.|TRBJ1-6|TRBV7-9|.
CASSLAPGANSPLHF
TGTGCCAGCAGCTTGGCTCCAGGGGCTAATTCACCCCTCCACTTT
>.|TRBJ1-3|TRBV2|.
CANRQTRSGNTIYF
TGTGCCAACAGACAAACCAGATCTGGAAACACCATATATTTT
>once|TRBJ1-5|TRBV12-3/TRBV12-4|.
CASSLILGHGRNQPQHF
TGTGCCAGCAGTTTAATCCTAGGACACGGGCGGAATCAGCCCCAGCATTTT
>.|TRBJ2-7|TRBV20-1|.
CSARALDSVNEQYF
TGCAGTGCTAGAGCCTTGGACAGTGTCAACGAGCAGTACTTC
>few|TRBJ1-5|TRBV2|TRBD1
CASSKGPGQFNRNQPQHF
TGTGCCAGCAGTAAAGGTCCGGGACAGTTCAATCGCAATCAGCCCCAGCATTTT
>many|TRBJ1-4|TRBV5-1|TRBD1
CASSLGVTGATNEKLFF
TGCGCCAGCAGCTTGGGGGTCACAGGGGCAACTAATGAAAAACTGTTTTTT
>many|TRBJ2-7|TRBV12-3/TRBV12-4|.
CASSFRVGYEQYF
TGTGCCAGCAGTTTCAGGGTGGGGTACGAGCAGTACTTC
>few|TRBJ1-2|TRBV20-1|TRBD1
CSARSPAGTGVPGYTF
TGCAGTGCTAGATCACCCGCCGGGACAGGGGTTCCTGGCTACACCTTC
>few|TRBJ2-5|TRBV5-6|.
CASSLNGGGIQETQYF
TGTGCCAGCAGCTTGAACGGCGGGGGCATCCAAGAGACCCAGTACTTC
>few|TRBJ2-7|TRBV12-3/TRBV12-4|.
CAGSFEGQFYEQYF
TGTGCCGGCAGTTTTGAGGGGCAGTTCTACGAGCAGTACTTC
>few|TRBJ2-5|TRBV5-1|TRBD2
CASSLLAGGSIKETQYF
TGCGCCAGCAGCTTACTAGCGGGGGGATCAATAAAAGAGACCCAGTACTTC
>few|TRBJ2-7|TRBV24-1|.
CATSVSAVYNEQYF
TGTGCCACCAGTGTGAGCGCGGTGTACAATGAGCAGTACTTC
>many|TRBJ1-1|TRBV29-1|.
CSVEVEQGFSAEAFF
TGCAGCGTTGAAGTCGAACAGGGTTTTTCCGCTGAAGCTTTCTTT
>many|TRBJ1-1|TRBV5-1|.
CASSLVMEDTEAFF
TGCGCCAGCAGCTTGGTCATGGAGGACACTGAAGCTTTCTTT
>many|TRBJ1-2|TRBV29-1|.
CSVVVDWYGYTF
TGCAGCGTTGTGGTGGATTGGTATGGCTACACCTTC
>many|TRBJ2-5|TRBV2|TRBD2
CASSDSGGIYETQYF
TGTGCCAGCAGTGATAGCGGGGGAATTTATGAGACCCAGTACTTC
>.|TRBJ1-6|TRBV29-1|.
CSVEEGIYNSPLHF
TGCAGCGTTGAAGAAGGAATCTATAATTCACCCCTCCACTTT
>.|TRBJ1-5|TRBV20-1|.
CSARSRGPQPQHF
TGCAGTGCTAGATCGCGGGGTCCTCAGCCCCAGCATTTT
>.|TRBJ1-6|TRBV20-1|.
CSNGQGNSPLHF
TGCAGTAACGGACAAGGAAATTCACCCCTCCACTTT
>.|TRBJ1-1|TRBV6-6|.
CASSHPGGMNTEAFF
TGTGCCAGCAGCCACCCCGGGGGGATGAACACTGAAGCTTTCTTT
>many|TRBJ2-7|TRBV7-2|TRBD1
CASSRGQGSEQYF
TGTGCCAGCAGCCGAGGACAGGGCTCCGAGCAGTACTTC
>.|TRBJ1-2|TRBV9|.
CASSAYRDARYTF
TGTGCCAGCAGCGCTTACAGGGACGCTCGCTACACCTTC
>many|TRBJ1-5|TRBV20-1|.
CSASIGQGKNQPQHF
TGCAGTGCTAGTATCGGGCAGGGCAAGAATCAGCCCCAGCATTTT
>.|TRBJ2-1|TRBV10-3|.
CAISEAIGEQFF
TGTGCCATCAGTGAGGCTATTGGTGAGCAGTTCTTC
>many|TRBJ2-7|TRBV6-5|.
CASSYREGYAEQYF
TGTGCCAGCAGTTATCGAGAGGGCTACGCGGAGCAGTACTTC
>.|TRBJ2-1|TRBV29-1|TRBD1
CSVEDMGQVVFYEQFF
TGCAGCGTTGAAGATATGGGACAGGTCGTTTTTTATGAGCAGTTCTTC
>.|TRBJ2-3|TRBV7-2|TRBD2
CASSAVSGSTGTQYF
TGTGCCAGCAGCGCGGTTAGCGGGAGCACAGGTACGCAGTATTTT
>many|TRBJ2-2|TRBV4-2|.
CATQLVPNTGELFF
TGTGCCACCCAGCTGGTCCCGAACACCGGGGAGCTGTTTTTT
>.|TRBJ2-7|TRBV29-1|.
CSVMTDIYEQYF
TGCAGCGTGATGACAGATATCTACGAGCAGTACTTC
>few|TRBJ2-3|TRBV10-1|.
CASRRDHSTDTQYF
TGCGCCAGCAGAAGGGACCACAGCACAGATACGCAGTATTTT
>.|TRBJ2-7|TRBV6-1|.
CASSPAGQNHEQYF
TGTGCCAGCAGCCCAGCGGGACAAAACCACGAGCAGTACTTC
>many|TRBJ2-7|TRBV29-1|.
CSAAEGTYEQYF
TGCAGCGCCGCGGAGGGGACCTACGAGCAGTACTTC
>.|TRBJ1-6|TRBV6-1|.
CAGQGMVSSPLHF
TGTGCCGGCCAGGGGATGGTTAGTTCACCCCTCCACTTT
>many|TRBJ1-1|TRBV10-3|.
CAISESSKNTEAFF
TGTGCCATCAGTGAGTCGAGTAAGAACACTGAAGCTTTCTTT
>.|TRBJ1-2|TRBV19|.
CASSVGGFYGYTF
TGTGCCAGCAGTGTTGGGGGATTCTATGGCTACACCTTC
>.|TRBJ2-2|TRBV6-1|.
CASSYGPGELFF
TGTGCCAGCAGTTACGGCCCCGGGGAGCTGTTTTTT
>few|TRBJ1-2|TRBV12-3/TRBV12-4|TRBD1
CASSLSTGSGYTF
TGTGCCAGCAGTTTATCGACAGGGTCCGGCTACACCTTC
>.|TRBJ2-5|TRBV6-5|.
CASSATRRETQYF
TGTGCCAGCAGCGCTACTCGGCGAGAGACCCAGTACTTC